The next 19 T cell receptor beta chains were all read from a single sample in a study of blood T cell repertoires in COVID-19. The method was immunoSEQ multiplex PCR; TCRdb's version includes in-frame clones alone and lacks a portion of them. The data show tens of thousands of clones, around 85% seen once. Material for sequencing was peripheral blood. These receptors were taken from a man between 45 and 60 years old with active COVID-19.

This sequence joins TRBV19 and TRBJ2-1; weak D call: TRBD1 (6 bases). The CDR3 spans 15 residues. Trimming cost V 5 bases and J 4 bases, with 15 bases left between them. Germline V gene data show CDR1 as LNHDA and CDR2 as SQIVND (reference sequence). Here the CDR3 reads CASSASRGAYNEQFF. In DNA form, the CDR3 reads TGTGCCAGTAGTGCATCCAGGGGAGCGTACAATGAGCAGTTCTTC.

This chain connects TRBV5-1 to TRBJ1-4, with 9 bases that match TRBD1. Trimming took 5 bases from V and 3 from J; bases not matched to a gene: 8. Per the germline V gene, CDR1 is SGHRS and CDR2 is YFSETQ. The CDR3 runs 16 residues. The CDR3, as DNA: TGCGCCAGCAGGACCGGGACAGGGCCGGCTAATGAAAAACTGTTTTTT. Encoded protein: CASRTGTGPANEKLFF.

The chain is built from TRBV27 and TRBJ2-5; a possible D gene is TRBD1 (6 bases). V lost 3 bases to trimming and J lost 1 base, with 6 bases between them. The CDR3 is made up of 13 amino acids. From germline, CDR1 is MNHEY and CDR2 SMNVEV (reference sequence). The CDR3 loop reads CASSLGAQETQYF. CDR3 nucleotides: TGTGCCAGCAGTTTGGGGGCCCAAGAGACCCAGTACTTC.

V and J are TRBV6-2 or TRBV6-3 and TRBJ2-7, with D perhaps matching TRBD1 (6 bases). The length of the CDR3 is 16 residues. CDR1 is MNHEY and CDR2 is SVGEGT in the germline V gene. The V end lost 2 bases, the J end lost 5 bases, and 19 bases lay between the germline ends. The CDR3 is CASSYGGRGRGNEQYF. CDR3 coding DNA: TGTGCCAGCAGTTACGGGGGCAGGGGAAGAGGCAACGAGCAGTACTTC.

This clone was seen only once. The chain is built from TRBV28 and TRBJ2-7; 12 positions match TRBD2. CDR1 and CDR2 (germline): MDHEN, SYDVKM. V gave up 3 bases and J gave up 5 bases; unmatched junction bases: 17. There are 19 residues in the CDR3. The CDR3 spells CASSFGGWTSGTIRNEQYF. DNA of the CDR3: TGTGCCAGCAGTTTTGGGGGCTGGACTAGCGGGACCATTCGCAACGAGCAGTACTTC.

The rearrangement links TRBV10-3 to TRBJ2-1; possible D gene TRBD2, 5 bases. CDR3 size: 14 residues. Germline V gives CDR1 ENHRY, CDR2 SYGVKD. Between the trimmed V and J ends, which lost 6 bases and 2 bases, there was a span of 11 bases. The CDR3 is CAIRSAEAYNEQFF. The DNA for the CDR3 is TGTGCCATCAGGTCAGCGGAAGCCTACAATGAGCAGTTCTTC.

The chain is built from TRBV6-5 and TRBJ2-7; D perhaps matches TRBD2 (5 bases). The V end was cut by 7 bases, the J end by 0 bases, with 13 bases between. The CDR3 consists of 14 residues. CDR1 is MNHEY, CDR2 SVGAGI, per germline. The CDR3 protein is CASTKTGTSYEQYF. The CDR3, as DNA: TGTGCCAGCACCAAAACGGGAACCTCCTACGAGCAGTACTTC.

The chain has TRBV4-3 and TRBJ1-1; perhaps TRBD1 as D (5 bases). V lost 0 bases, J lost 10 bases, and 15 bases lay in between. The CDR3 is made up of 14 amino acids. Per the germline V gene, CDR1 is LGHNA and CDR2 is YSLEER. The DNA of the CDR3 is TGCGCCAGCAGCCAAGAGGGGGGGGTCGACATAGCTTTCTTT. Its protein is CASSQEGGVDIAFF.

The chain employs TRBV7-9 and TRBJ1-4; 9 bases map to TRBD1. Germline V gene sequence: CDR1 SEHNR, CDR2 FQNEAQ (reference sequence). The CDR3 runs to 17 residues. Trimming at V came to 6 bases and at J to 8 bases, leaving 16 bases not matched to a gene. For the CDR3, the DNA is TGTGCCAGCAGTCCGGGACAGGGCCGTACTTCTGGCGAAAAACTGTTTTTT. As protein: CASSPGQGRTSGEKLFF.

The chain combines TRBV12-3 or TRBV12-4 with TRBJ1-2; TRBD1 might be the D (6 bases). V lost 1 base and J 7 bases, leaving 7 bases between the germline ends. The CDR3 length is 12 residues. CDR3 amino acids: CASSLDRAGYTF. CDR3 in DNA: TGTGCCAGCAGTTTAGACAGGGCTGGCTACACCTTC.

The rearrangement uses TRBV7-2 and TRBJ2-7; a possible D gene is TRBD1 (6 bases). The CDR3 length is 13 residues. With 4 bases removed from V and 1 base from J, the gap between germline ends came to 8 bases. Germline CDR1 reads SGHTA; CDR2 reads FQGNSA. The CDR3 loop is CASSSTGSYEQYF. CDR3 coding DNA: TGTGCCAGCAGCTCCACAGGGTCCTACGAGCAGTACTTC.

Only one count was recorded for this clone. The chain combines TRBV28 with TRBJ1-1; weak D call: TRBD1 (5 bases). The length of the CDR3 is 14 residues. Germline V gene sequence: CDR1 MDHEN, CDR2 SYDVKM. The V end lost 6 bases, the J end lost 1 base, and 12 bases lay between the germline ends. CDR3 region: CASSRGESNTEAFF. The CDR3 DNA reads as TGTGCCAGCAGCCGGGGGGAGTCGAACACTGAAGCTTTCTTT.

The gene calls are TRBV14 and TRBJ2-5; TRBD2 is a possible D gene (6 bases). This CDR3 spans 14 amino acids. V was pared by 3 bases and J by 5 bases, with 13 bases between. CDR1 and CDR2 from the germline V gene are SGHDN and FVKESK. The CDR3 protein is CASSQLWSGETQYF. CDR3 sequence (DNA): TGTGCCAGCAGCCAGTTATGGAGCGGGGAGACCCAGTACTTC.

CDR3 sequence (DNA): TGTGCCAGCAGTTACCGGACAGGGAATGGTCAGCCCCAGCATTTT. It codes for CASSYRTGNGQPQHF. This chain joins TRBV6-2 or TRBV6-3 and TRBJ1-5; TRBD1 aligns across 8 bases. J was trimmed by 6 bases and V by 2 bases; bases with no gene match: 6. The length of the CDR3 is 15 residues. CDR1 is MNHEY and CDR2 is SVGEGT in the germline V gene.

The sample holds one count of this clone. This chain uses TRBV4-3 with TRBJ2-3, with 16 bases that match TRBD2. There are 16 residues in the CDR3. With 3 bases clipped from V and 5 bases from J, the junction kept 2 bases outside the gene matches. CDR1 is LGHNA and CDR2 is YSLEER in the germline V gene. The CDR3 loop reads CASSQGLAGGGDTQYF. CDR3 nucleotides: TGCGCCAGCAGCCAGGGACTAGCGGGAGGGGGAGATACGCAGTATTTT.

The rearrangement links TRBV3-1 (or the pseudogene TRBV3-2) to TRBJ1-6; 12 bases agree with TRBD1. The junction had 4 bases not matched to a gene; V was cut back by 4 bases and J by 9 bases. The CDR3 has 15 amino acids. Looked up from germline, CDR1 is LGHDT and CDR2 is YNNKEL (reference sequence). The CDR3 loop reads CASSRTGQGASPLHF. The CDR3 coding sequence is TGTGCCAGCAGCCGAACGGGACAGGGGGCTTCACCCCTCCACTTT.

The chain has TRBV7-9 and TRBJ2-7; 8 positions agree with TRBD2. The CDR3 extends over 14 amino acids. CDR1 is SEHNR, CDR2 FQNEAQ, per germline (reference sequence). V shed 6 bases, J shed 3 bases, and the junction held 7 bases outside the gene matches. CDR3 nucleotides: TGTGCCAGCAGGCCCGCGGGGGGCCTCTACGAGCAGTACTTC. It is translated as CASRPAGGLYEQYF.

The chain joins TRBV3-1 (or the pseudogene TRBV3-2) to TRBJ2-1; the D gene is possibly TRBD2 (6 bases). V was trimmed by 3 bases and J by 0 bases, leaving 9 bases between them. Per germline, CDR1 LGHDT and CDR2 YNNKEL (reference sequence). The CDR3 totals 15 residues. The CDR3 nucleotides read TGTGCCAGCAGCCATTGGCGGGGCTCCTACAATGAGCAGTTCTTC. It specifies CASSHWRGSYNEQFF.

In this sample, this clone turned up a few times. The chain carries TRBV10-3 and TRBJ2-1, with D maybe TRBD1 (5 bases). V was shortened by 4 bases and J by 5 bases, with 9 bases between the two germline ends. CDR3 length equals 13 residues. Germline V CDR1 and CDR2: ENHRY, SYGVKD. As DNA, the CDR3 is TGTGCCATCAGTGGAAAAGGGGACAATGAGCAGTTCTTC. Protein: CAISGKGDNEQFF.